Sequencing of this TCR beta chain was carried out in a study of blood T cell repertoires in COVID-19. Study-wide background: Sources were T cells, B-cell-depleted T cells, or PBMCs; the material itself was cDNA or gDNA.

CDR1 is MDHEN, CDR2 SYDVKM, per germline. The CDR3 is 16 residues long. Trimming pared 2 bases from V and 4 bases from J, leaving 12 bases between. This table comes from immunoSEQ multiplex PCR, and its TCRdb copy is limited to in-frame clones, with some not included. The sample lists about 55,000 clones, about 80% occurring once. Material: peripheral blood. This TCR was recovered from a human donor in a cohort sampled during active COVID-19. The chain joins TRBV28 to TRBJ2-6; D gene unclear. For the CDR3, the DNA is TGTGCCAGCAGTTTAAACACCTTGTTGGGGGCCAACGTCCTGACTTTC. The encoded protein is CASSLNTLLGANVLTF.